The sequence of this TCR beta chain was determined in a study of spatial heterogeneity in lung cancer (dated by TCRdb to about 2019). Some background on the complete study: The donors were 72 patients from the lung TRACERx cohort who had early-stage, untreated non-small cell lung cancer. Follow-up PBMC samples were sequenced whenever the samples were available, and the median time to follow-up was approximately 24 months after resection. Beta-chain transcripts were consistently detected in greater numbers than alpha-chain transcripts, which likely reflects a higher abundance of beta-chain transcripts. In the raw uncorrected reads, each unique combination of TCR and UMI appeared more than ten times on average. The study quantitatively compared TCR alpha and beta repertoires across multiple tumor regions, matched nontumor lung and blood in non-small cell lung cancer. TCR repertoire features were related to nonsynonymous mutation counts determined by whole-exome sequencing of tumor tissue. At surgery, both alpha and beta chains were TCR-sequenced in 200 to 250 tumor regions, about 64 matched nontumor lung samples and just over 55 PBMC samples.

Taken from the germline V gene (reference sequence), the CDR1 and CDR2 loops are SGHKS and YYEKEE. Trimming removed 2 bases from V and 5 bases from J; the gene matches leave 4 bases unexplained. From the cysteine through the phenylalanine, the CDR3 covers 15 amino acids. This entry keeps only the CDR3 DNA: 45 bases, framed from base 1. General findings and caveats noted by the study authors: Ubiquitous expanded tumor TCRs were found in blood more often at tumor resection than at routine follow-up. Confirming at a functional level the hypothesis that regional TCRs recognize regional mutations was considered to require additional single-cell paired TCR alpha and beta sequencing. Comparisons of baseline and follow-up blood repertoires included only approximately 15 patients.

Libraries were prepared through 5' RACE. The run used a NextSeq 500. The TCR library protocol attached a unique molecular identifier to each TCR cDNA molecule to allow correction of PCR and sequencing errors. On the authors' methods: TCR identification, UMI-based error correction and CDR3 extraction were all carried out with Decombinator tools. Expanded TCRs were defined as those above a frequency of 2 per 1,000, corresponding to the top 1% of the tumor frequency distribution. Each repertoire was subsampled 100 times to 5,000 TCRs, after which Renyi diversity was computed with the R vegan package. To build CDR3 similarity networks, amino acid triplet string-kernel similarity was used, and CDR3s were connected when their pairwise similarity was above 0.82. TCRdb reran the public reads through fastp at Q25 and MiXCR, keeping productive beta chains. Rows are combined by CDR3 protein, so each entry shows the most common genes and DNA. The V and J calls come from TCRdb's annotation, not from the publication. The sample profile shows roughly 120,000 distinct CDR3 sequences; 9% to 15% of them were found once. The ten biggest clones cover roughly 15% of the sample.

Many counts were recorded for this clonotype. Its antigen target is currently unknown. Base quality data are lacking; no much larger clone is found one base away. The time point label corresponds to: blood at routine non-recurrence follow-up after resection. TCR sequencing used whole RNA extracted from tumor and nontumor lung tissue, or from cryopreserved PBMC samples, without cell sorting. Patients were selected for TCR sequencing only if sufficient RNA was available from at least two tumor regions. The sample was PBMCs, taken at follow-up. Here the chain combines TRBV5-5 and TRBJ1-6, and 7 junction bases match TRBD1. The source is a male donor with early-stage non-small cell lung cancer. The base sequence is TGTGCCAGCAGCTTCGTGACAGGGAATAATTCACCCCTCCACTTT. Protein translation: CASSFVTGNNSPLHF. Beyond the CDR3, the reference TRBV5-5 and TRBJ1-6 genes provide the residues; the full variable domain reads: DAGVTQSPTHLIKTRGQQVTLRCSPISGHKSVSWYQQVLGQGPQFIFQYYEKEERGRGNFPDRFSARQFPNYSSELNVNALLLGDSALYLCASSFVTGNNSPLHFGNGTRLTVT.